These 11 T cell receptor beta chains share one sample of origin, sequenced in a study of blood T cell repertoires in COVID-19. Generated by immunoSEQ multiplex PCR, the TCRdb table keeps only in-frame clones and is missing some. The data show 120,000 to 150,000 clones, over 80% seen once. The material sequenced was peripheral blood. The receptors come from a woman in her forties or fifties with acute or convalescent COVID-19.

The V gene is TRBV12-5, the J gene TRBJ2-3, with D maybe TRBD2 (5 bases). This CDR3 is built from 15 residues. CDR1 and CDR2 from the germline V gene are LGHNT and FRNRAP. V was shortened by 0 bases and J by 0 bases, with 7 bases between the two germline ends. The CDR3 sequence: CASGLVRESTDTQYF. CDR3 nucleotides: TGTGCTAGTGGTTTGGTTCGGGAAAGCACAGATACGCAGTATTTT.

This sequence joins TRBV24-1 and TRBJ2-2; 10 bases fit TRBD1. With V trimmed by 5 bases and J by 5 bases, 4 bases remained unmatched. CDR1 and CDR2 from the germline V gene are KGHDR and SFDVKD. The CDR3 contains 15 residues. The CDR3 protein is CATSAMGQGTGELFF. CDR3 sequence (DNA): TGTGCCACCAGTGCGATGGGACAGGGGACCGGGGAGCTGTTTTTT.

CDR3 residues: CASSQDTTGGFYGYTF. The CDR3 DNA reads as TGTGCCAGCAGCCAGGACACGACAGGGGGCTTCTATGGCTACACCTTC. The V gene is TRBV4-2, the J gene TRBJ1-2; TRBD1 matches 10 bases. This CDR3 spans 16 amino acids. Trimming cost V 3 bases and J 4 bases; bases outside gene matches: 8. In germline, CDR1 is LGHNA, CDR2 YNFKEQ.

This clone was recorded once. The chain is built from TRBV2 and TRBJ2-7; D call uncertain. V lost 4 bases to trimming and J lost 3 bases, with 7 bases between them. Per the germline V gene, CDR1 is SNHLY and CDR2 is FYNNEI. The CDR3 consists of 12 residues. The CDR3: CASSVFRYEQYF. As DNA, the CDR3 is TGTGCCAGCAGTGTATTCCGCTACGAGCAGTACTTC. Based on the CDR3 plus reference TRBV2 and TRBJ2-7, the full variable domain is EPEVTQTPSHQVTQMGQEVILRCVPISNHLYFYWYRQILGQKVEFLVSFYNNEISEKSEIFDDQFSVERPDGSNFTLKIRSTKLEDSAMYFCASSVFRYEQYFGPGTRLTVT.

The chain combines TRBV19 with TRBJ2-1, with 9 bases lining up with TRBD2. The germline gives CDR1 LNHDA, CDR2 SQIVND (reference sequence). The CDR3 spans 15 residues. V lost 6 bases to trimming and J lost 8 bases; unmatched junction nucleotides: 11. This CDR3 is CASRRSGRSVDEQFF. The DNA for the CDR3 is TGTGCCAGTAGAAGGAGCGGGAGGTCAGTAGATGAGCAGTTCTTC.

This clone was found once. V and J are TRBV7-9 and TRBJ1-4; TRBD1 might be the D (6 bases). Germline CDR1 SEHNR, CDR2 FQNEAQ (reference sequence). The CDR3 loop spans 15 amino acids. Trimming shortened V by 1 base and J by 6 bases, and 12 bases separated the two germline ends. The CDR3 region is CASSLVRGADEKLFF. The CDR3 DNA reads as TGTGCCAGCAGCTTAGTACGGGGGGCGGATGAAAAACTGTTTTTT.

The genes are TRBV13 and TRBJ2-7; 9 bases line up with TRBD1. Germline trimming cut 2 bases from V and 2 bases from J; bases unmatched to any gene: 1. Germline V gene lookup returns CDR1 PRHDT and CDR2 FYEKMQ (reference sequence). The CDR3 is made up of 14 amino acids. DNA of the CDR3: TGTGCCAGCAGCTTACGACAGGGGGCCTACGAGCAGTACTTC. Translation: CASSLRQGAYEQYF.

V is TRBV6-5 and J is TRBJ1-1, with D uncertain. CDR3 length equals 13 residues. The V gene's germline CDR1 is MNHEY and CDR2 SVGAGI. Trimming cost V 7 bases and J 0 bases, with 9 bases left between them. CDR3 DNA sequence: TGTGCCAGCACCTCATACATGAACACTGAAGCTTTCTTT. Its protein product is CASTSYMNTEAFF.

Worth noting for this clone: One end of the junction does not line up with germline, which may come from a read error. The V call is TRBV12-3 or TRBV12-4, the J call TRBJ2-7; 9 bases match TRBD2. The CDR3 covers 12 residues. The DNA of the CDR3 is TGTGCCAGCAGTCTTGCCGAGGGACTAGCCGCCTTC. Protein sequence: CASSLAEGLAAF.

With regard to this clone: At one end, the junction sequence differs from germline, possibly due to a read error. The chain uses TRBV7-9 and TRBJ2-4; D gene ambiguous. The germline gives CDR1 SEHNR, CDR2 FQNEAQ (reference sequence). The CDR3 spans 14 residues. The DNA for the CDR3 is TGTGCCAGCAGCGCCTTAGTAACCAAAACCATTCAGTACTTC. It translates to CASSALVTKTIQYF. The full variable domain, with the rest looked up from reference TRBV7-9 and TRBJ2-4, is DTGVSQNPRHKITKRGQNVTFRCDPISEHNRLYWYRQTLGQGPEFLTYFQNEAQLEKSRLLSDRFSAERPKGSFSTLEIQRTEQGDSAMYLCASSALVTKTIQYFGAGTRLSVL.

This clone occurred once. J is TRBJ2-7 and V is TRBV2; 15 nucleotides match TRBD2. Germline V gene lookup returns CDR1 SNHLY and CDR2 FYNNEI. The CDR3 length is 15 residues. The trim removed 5 bases at V and 3 bases at J, leaving 2 bases unmatched. Here the CDR3 DNA reads TGTGCCAGCAGTCTGGGACTAGCGGGGGGCTACGAGCAGTACTTC. This encodes CASSLGLAGGYEQYF.